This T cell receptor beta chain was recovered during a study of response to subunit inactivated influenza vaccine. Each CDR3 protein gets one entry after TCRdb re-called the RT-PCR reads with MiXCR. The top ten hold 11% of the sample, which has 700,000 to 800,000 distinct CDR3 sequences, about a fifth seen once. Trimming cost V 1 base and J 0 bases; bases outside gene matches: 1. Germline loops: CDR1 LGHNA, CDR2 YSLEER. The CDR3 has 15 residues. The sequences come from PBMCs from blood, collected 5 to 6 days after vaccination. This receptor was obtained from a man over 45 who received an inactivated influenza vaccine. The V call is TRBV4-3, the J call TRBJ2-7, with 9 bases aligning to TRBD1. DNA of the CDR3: TGCGCCAGCAGCCAAGCGACAGGGGGCTCCTACGAGCAGTACTTC. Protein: CASSQATGGSYEQYF.